The clone carrying this T cell receptor gamma chain showed up just a few times. The antigen is undetermined. This record belongs to a study of Vδ1+ human thymocytes. The study, taken as a whole, reports: Highly polyclonal TRG and TRD repertoires with Gaussian CDR3 length distributions appeared in thymus. Unlike peripheral blood Vdelta1+ controls, thymic delta-chain sequences included approximately 20% Vdelta2 and few Vdelta3. Donors shared many TRG clonotypes but few TRD clonotypes.

The template was reverse-transcribed extracted RNA. CDR3 amplicons came from multiplex PCR with pooled V-gene forward and constant-region reverse primers. TCRdb reanalysed the multiplex PCR reads via CATT. The sample consists of approximately 40,000 gamma-chain clones, 20% of them appearing once. Germline CDR1 VENAVY, CDR2 YDSYNSRV. CDR3 length equals 14 residues. V was clipped by 3 bases and J by 6 bases; unmatched bases: 11. Alphabeta T cells were depleted, then CD3+ Vdelta1+ Vdelta2- thymocytes were FACS-sorted. Purity of the sorted Vdelta1+ thymocytes ranged from 98% to 99.6%. The receptor comes from a girl under two years old who had congenital heart surgery. This chain joins TRGV8 and TRGJ1 or TRGJ2. Source material: Vdelta1+ gamma-delta thymocytes from the thymus. Subset in this sample: FACS-sorted CD3+ TCRalphabeta- TCRVdelta1+ TCRVdelta2- thymocytes. The CDR3 bases are TGTGCCACCTGGGATCACCCACGTGGTTATAAGAAACTCTTT. It yields the protein CATWDHPRGYKKLF.